This TCR beta chain was sequenced during a study of blood T cell repertoires in COVID-19. Measured with immunoSEQ multiplex PCR; TCRdb has only the in-frame clones, and not every one. The sample carries 90,000 to 130,000 clones, around 83% recorded once. Material: peripheral blood. The clonotype comes from a woman in her seventies with acute or convalescent COVID-19.

The CDR3 DNA follows: TGTGCCACCAGCCCGGGGGGAGCCGCCTACAATGAGCAGTTCTTC. As protein: CATSPGGAAYNEQFF. The chain couples TRBV15 to TRBJ2-1; 7 bases agree with TRBD2. Germline CDR1 and CDR2: LNHNV and YYDKDF (reference sequence). CDR3 length: 15 amino acids. V gave up 5 bases and J gave up 2 bases; unmatched junction bases: 6.